The rows below give T cell receptor beta chains drawn from one sample of a study of blood T cell repertoires in COVID-19. Sequenced by immunoSEQ multiplex PCR; TCRdb stores in-frame clones only, minus some. The sample contains under 200,000 clones, around four fifths of which appear only once. The sample was peripheral blood. These receptors all come from a woman aged 25 to 39 with acute or convalescent COVID-19. Both conserved end residues are part of each CDR3. A D gene is named only where the DNA matches it firmly. A row's size may be missing; if present it is once, few, many or a size class.

TRBV30	TRBJ1-4	NA	TRBD1	CAWSVAHARQGVNEKLFF	TGTGCCTGGAGTGTTGCCCATGCCCGACAGGGCGTGAATGAAAAACTGTTTTTT
TRBV29-1	TRBJ2-7	NA	TRBD2	CSAAGLAGVDEQYF	TGCAGCGCCGCAGGACTAGCGGGAGTCGACGAGCAGTACTTC
TRBV30	TRBJ1-4	few	TRBD1	CAWSVQEGAIEKLFF	TGTGCCTGGAGCGTCCAGGAGGGGGCCATCGAAAAACTGTTTTTT
TRBV7-2	TRBJ2-7	NA	TRBD2	CASSILAGGLHEQYF	TGTGCCAGCAGCATCCTAGCGGGGGGTCTCCACGAGCAGTACTTC
TRBV27	TRBJ1-5	once	NA	CASTASGQPQHF	TGTGCCAGTACCGCGTCGGGGCAGCCCCAGCATTTT
TRBV9	TRBJ2-5	NA	NA	CASNRQGQQETQYF	TGTGCCAGCAACCGCCAAGGACAGCAAGAGACCCAGTACTTC
TRBV9	TRBJ1-1	once	NA	CASSVVLGPTEAFF	TGTGCCAGCAGCGTAGTCTTGGGGCCCACTGAAGCTTTCTTT
TRBV5-1	TRBJ1-6	few	NA	CASSLYLSPGLPLHF	TGCGCCAGCAGCTTGTACTTAAGCCCAGGCCTTCCCCTCCACTTT
TRBV4-3	TRBJ1-5	NA	NA	CASSQDRSGGQPQHF	TGCGCCAGCAGCCAAGATCGTTCGGGGGGACAGCCCCAGCATTTT
TRBV3-1/TRBV3-2	TRBJ2-7	NA	TRBD1	CASTPPRDRVVYEQYF	TGTGCCAGCACCCCCCCACGGGACAGGGTCGTATACGAGCAGTACTTC
TRBV11-3	TRBJ2-1	NA	NA	CASSSSGYEQFF	TGTGCCAGCAGCTCGTCAGGGTACGAGCAGTTCTTC
TRBV7-3	TRBJ2-2	NA	TRBD1	CASRTTGANTGELFF	TGTGCCAGCAGAACGACAGGGGCCAACACCGGGGAGCTGTTTTTT
TRBV7-2	TRBJ1-2	NA	TRBD1	CASSFPSIGGLGYTF	TGTGCCAGCAGCTTCCCCTCCATAGGGGGCCTGGGCTACACCTTC
TRBV4-3	TRBJ1-4	NA	TRBD1	CASSPGQGAEKLFF	TGCGCCAGCAGCCCTGGACAGGGGGCCGAAAAACTGTTTTTT
TRBV12-3/TRBV12-4	TRBJ1-1	NA	NA	CASSFAGLRRAFF	TGTGCCAGCAGTTTTGCAGGCCTCCGGCGAGCTTTCTTT
TRBV5-4	TRBJ2-7	NA	NA	CASSPGTHLSSYEQYF	TGTGCCAGCAGCCCAGGTACACACCTAAGCTCCTACGAGCAGTACTTC
TRBV29-1	TRBJ2-4	NA	TRBD1	CSAWTGLVNIQYF	TGCAGCGCCTGGACAGGCCTGGTAAACATTCAGTACTTC
TRBV19	TRBJ2-7	once	NA	CASSIARGEQYF	TGTGCCAGTAGTATAGCCCGGGGGGAGCAGTACTTC
TRBV5-4	TRBJ1-1	NA	NA	CASSLGGRTEAFF	TGTGCCAGCAGCTTGGGGGGGAGGACTGAAGCTTTCTTT
TRBV14	TRBJ2-7	NA	TRBD1	CASSPSRGQGSGTYEQYF	TGTGCCAGCAGCCCCTCGCGGGGACAGGGATCCGGTACCTACGAGCAGTACTTC
TRBV12-3/TRBV12-4	TRBJ2-7	NA	NA	CASSQTGRHEQYF	TGTGCCAGCAGCCAAACAGGGCGCCACGAGCAGTACTTC
TRBV7-2	TRBJ1-6	NA	NA	CASSLGAASTNSPLHF	TGTGCCAGCAGCTTAGGGGCAGCAAGCACTAATTCACCCCTCCACTTT
TRBV7-2	TRBJ2-1	NA	NA	CASAGGTRYNEQFF	TGTGCCAGCGCCGGTGGGACTCGGTACAATGAGCAGTTCTTC
TRBV27	TRBJ1-3	few	NA	CASKAGFSGNTIYF	TGTGCCAGCAAGGCGGGGTTCTCTGGAAACACCATATATTTT
TRBV5-1	TRBJ2-3	NA	NA	CASSLDPRRVRTDTQYF	TGCGCCAGCAGCTTGGACCCTAGGAGGGTAAGGACAGATACGCAGTATTTT
TRBV7-6	TRBJ1-4	NA	NA	CASSLEVGGTNEKLFF	TGTGCCAGCAGCTTAGAAGTGGGGGGAACTAATGAAAAACTGTTTTTT
TRBV6-2/TRBV6-3	TRBJ2-2	NA	NA	CASSYKRNGELFF	TGTGCCAGCAGTTATAAGAGAAACGGGGAGCTGTTTTTT
TRBV10-3	TRBJ2-1	NA	TRBD2	CAISEVTAGASNEQFF	TGTGCCATCAGTGAGGTTACAGCGGGGGCCTCCAATGAGCAGTTCTTC
TRBV28	TRBJ1-2	few	TRBD1	CASATGIDYGYTF	TGTGCCAGCGCGACAGGGATCGACTATGGCTACACCTTC
TRBV6-2/TRBV6-3	TRBJ1-6	few	NA	CASSYTRGNSPLHF	TGTGCCAGCAGTTACACCCGGGGAAATTCACCCCTCCACTTT
TRBV28	TRBJ1-2	NA	NA	CASSLEDFYGYTF	TGTGCCAGCAGTTTGGAGGATTTCTATGGCTACACCTTC
TRBV12-3/TRBV12-4	TRBJ2-1	NA	NA	CASNLAGYNEQFF	TGTGCCAGCAACCTTGCAGGGTACAATGAGCAGTTCTTC
TRBV14	TRBJ1-2	few	NA	CASSQGTFGYTF	TGTGCCAGCAGCCAAGGGACATTTGGCTACACCTTC
TRBV4-2	TRBJ2-3	NA	NA	CASSQGPTGPADTQYF	TGTGCCAGCAGCCAAGGTCCGACAGGCCCAGCAGATACGCAGTATTTT
TRBV9	TRBJ2-2	once	TRBD1	CASSLRPGGQGETGELFF	TGTGCCAGCAGCCTACGACCGGGGGGACAGGGAGAAACCGGGGAGCTGTTTTTT
TRBV6-2/TRBV6-3	TRBJ2-3	NA	TRBD2	CASSYGLATDTQYF	TGTGCCAGCAGTTACGGACTAGCAACAGATACGCAGTATTTT
TRBV20-1	TRBJ2-7	NA	NA	CSAGPRHEQYF	TGCAGTGCTGGGCCCCGGCACGAGCAGTACTTC
TRBV6-5	TRBJ1-1	few	TRBD1	CASFLGQGSTEAFF	TGTGCCAGCTTCTTGGGACAGGGGTCCACTGAAGCTTTCTTT
TRBV6-1	TRBJ2-2	NA	NA	CASSEGRTNTGELFF	TGTGCCAGCAGTGAAGGCAGGACAAACACCGGGGAGCTGTTTTTT
TRBV7-3	TRBJ2-5	NA	TRBD1	CASSYLPGQGTETQYF	TGTGCCAGCAGTTATCTCCCGGGACAGGGGACTGAGACCCAGTACTTC
TRBV9	TRBJ1-2	NA	NA	CASRSKGNYGYTF	TGTGCCAGCAGATCTAAGGGGAACTATGGCTACACCTTC
TRBV7-2	TRBJ1-1	NA	TRBD1	CASSPRTRRTGTGTEAFF	TGTGCCAGCAGCCCGAGGACCAGAAGAACAGGGACAGGCACTGAAGCTTTCTTT
TRBV30	TRBJ1-2	NA	TRBD1	CAGANRGANYGYTF	TGTGCCGGGGCCAACAGGGGTGCTAACTATGGCTACACCTTC
TRBV5-5	TRBJ1-2	NA	NA	CASSVQGYGYTF	TGTGCCAGCAGCGTTCAGGGCTATGGCTACACCTTC
TRBV19	TRBJ2-5	NA	NA	CASKSLAPGKETQYF	TGTGCCAGTAAGAGCCTGGCCCCGGGGAAGGAGACCCAGTACTTC
TRBV6-1	TRBJ1-2	once	NA	CASSEGYYTF	TGTGCCAGCAGTGAAGGCTACTACACCTTC
TRBV27	TRBJ1-2	once	NA	CASSTPGDRGYTF	TGTGCCAGCAGTACCCCAGGGGATCGGGGCTACACCTTC
TRBV19	TRBJ1-2	NA	NA	CASSTGGLSYTF	TGTGCCAGTAGTACTGGGGGCCTTAGCTACACCTTC
TRBV25-1	TRBJ1-6	few	TRBD1	CASSGWTGVNSPLHF	TGTGCCAGCAGTGGTTGGACAGGCGTTAATTCACCCCTCCACTTT
TRBV2	TRBJ2-2	NA	NA	CASQAARGPGELFF	TGTGCCAGTCAAGCGGCCCGAGGACCCGGGGAGCTGTTTTTT
TRBV27	TRBJ1-1	NA	NA	CASSLRPGWTEAFF	TGTGCCAGCAGTCTTAGACCAGGGTGGACTGAAGCTTTCTTT